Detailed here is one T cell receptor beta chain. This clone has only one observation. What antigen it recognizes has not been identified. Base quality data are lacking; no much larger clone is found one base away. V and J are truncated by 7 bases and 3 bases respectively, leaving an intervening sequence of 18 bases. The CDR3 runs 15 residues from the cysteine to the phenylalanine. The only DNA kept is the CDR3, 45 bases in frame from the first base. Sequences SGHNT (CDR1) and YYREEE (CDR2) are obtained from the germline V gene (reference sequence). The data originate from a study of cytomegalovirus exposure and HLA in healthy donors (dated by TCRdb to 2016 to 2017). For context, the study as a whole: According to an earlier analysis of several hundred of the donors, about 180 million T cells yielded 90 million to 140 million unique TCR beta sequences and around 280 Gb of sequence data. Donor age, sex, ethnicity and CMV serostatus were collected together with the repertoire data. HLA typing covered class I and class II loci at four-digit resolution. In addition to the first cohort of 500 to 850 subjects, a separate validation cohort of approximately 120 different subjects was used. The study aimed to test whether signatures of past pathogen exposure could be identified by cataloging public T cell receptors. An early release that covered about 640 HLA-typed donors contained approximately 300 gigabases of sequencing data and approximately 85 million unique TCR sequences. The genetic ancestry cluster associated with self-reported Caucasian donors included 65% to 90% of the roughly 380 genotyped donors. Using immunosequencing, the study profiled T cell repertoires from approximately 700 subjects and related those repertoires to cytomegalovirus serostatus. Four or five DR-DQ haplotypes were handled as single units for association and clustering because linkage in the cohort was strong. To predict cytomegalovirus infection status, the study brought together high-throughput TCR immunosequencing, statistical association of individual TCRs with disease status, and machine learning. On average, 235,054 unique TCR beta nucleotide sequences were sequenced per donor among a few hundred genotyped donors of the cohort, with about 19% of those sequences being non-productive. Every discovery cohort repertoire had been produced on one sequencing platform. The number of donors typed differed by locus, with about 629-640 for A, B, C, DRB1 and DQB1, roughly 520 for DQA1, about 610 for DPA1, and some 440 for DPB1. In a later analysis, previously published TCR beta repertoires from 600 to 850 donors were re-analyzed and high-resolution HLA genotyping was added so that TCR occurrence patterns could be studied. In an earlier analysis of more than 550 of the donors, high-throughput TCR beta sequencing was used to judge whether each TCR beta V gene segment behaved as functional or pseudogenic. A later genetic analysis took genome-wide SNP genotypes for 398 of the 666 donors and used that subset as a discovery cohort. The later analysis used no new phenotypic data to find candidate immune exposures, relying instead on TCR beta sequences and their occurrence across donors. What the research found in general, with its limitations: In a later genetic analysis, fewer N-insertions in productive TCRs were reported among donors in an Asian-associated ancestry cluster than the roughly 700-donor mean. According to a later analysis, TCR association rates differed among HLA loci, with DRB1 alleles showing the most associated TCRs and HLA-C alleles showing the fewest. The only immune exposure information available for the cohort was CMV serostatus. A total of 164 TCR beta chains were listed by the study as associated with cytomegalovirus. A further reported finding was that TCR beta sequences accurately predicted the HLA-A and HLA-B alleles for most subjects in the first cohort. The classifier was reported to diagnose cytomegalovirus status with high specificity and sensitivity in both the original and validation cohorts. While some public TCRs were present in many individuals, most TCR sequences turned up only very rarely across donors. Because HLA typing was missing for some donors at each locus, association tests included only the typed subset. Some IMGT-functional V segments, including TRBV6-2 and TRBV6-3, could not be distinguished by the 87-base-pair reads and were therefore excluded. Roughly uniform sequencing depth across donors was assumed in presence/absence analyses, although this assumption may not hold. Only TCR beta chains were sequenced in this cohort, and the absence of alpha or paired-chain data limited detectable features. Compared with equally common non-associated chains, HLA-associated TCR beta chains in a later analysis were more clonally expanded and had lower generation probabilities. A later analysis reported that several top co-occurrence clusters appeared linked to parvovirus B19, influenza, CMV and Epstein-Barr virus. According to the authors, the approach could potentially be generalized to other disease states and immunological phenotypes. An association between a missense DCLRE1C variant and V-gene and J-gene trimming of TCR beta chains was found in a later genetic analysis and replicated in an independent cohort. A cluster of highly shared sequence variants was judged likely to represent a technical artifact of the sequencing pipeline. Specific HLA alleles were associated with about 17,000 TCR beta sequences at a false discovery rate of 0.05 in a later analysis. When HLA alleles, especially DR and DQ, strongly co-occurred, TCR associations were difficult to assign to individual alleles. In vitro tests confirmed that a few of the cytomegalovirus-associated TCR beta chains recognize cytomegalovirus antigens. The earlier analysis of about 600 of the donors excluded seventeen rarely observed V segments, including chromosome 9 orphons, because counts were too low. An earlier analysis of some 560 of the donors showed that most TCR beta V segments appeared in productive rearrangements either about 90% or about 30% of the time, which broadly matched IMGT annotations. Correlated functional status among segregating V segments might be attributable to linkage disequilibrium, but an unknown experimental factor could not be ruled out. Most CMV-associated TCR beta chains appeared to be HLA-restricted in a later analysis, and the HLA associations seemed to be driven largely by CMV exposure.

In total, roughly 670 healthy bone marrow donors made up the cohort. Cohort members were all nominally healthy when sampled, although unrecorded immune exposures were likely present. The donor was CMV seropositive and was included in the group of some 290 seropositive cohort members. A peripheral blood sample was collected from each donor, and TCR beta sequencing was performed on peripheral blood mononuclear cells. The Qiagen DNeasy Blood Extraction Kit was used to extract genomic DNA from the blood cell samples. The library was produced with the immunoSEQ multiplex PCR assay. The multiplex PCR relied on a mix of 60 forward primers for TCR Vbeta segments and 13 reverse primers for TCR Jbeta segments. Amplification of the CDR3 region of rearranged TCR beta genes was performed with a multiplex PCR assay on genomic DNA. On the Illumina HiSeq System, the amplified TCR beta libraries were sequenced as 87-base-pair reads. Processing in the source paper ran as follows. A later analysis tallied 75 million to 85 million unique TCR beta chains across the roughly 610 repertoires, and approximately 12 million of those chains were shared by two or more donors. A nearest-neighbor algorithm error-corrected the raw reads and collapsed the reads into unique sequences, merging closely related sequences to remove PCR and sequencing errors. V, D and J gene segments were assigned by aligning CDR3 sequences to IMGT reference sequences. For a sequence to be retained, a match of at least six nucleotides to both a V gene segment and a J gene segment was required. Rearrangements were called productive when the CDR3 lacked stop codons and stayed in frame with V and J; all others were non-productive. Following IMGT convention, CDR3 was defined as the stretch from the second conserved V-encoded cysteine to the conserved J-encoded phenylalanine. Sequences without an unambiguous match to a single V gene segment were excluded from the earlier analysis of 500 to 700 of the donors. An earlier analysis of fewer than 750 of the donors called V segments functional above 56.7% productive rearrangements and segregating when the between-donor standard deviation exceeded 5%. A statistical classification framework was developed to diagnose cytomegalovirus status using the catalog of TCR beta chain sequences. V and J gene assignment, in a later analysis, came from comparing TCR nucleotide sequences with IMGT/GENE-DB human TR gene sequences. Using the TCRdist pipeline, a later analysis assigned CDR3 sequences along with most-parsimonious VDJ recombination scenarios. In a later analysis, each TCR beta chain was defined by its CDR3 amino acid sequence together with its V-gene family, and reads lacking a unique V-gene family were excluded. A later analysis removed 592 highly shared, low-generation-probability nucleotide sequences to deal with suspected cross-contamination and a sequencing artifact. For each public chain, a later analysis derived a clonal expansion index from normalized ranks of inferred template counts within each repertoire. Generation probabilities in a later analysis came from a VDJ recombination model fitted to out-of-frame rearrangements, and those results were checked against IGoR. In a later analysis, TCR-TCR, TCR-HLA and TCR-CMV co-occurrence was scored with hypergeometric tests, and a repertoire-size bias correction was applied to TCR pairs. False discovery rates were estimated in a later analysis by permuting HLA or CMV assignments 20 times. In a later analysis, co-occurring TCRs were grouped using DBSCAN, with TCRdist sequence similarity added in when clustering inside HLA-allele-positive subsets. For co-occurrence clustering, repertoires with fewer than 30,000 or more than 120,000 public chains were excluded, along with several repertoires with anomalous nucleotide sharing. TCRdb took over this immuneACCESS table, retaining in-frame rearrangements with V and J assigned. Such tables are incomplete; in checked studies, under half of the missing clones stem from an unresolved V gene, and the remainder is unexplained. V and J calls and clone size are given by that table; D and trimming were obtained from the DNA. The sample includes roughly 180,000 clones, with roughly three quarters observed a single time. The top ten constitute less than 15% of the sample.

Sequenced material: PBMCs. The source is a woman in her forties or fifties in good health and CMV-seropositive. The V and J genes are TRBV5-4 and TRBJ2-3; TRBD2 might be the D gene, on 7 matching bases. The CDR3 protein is CASGQRGGATDTQYF. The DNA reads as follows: TGTGCCAGCGGGCAAAGGGGGGGGGCAACAGATACGCAGTATTTT. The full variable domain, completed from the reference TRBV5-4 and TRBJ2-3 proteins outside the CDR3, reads ETGVTQSPTHLIKTRGQQVTLRCSSQSGHNTVSWYQQALGQGPQFIFQYYREEENGRGNFPPRFSGLQFPNYSSELNVNALELDDSALYLCASGQRGGATDTQYFGPGTRLTVL.